The text below deals with one T cell receptor (beta chain). The clone's antigen remains unknown. No qualities accompany the bases; no much larger clone lies one base away. The donors were included in the validation cohort of some 120 subjects, a group kept apart from the roughly 670-subject first cohort. The data stem from a study of cytomegalovirus exposure and HLA in healthy donors (dated 2017 in TCRdb). As for the study more broadly: According to a later analysis, the 100 to 150 validation repertoires were produced on the same platform as the 600 to 850 repertoires of the first cohort. The study aimed to test whether cataloging public T cell receptors could reveal signatures of past pathogen exposure. To predict cytomegalovirus infection status, the study combined high-throughput TCR immunosequencing, statistical association of individual TCRs with disease status, and machine learning. Besides the first cohort of roughly 640 subjects, a separate validation cohort made up of 90 to 150 different subjects was used. The research as a whole found: It was suggested by the authors that the approach could potentially be generalized to other disease states and immunological phenotypes. Of the cluster scores, roughly 95% were above 0 in a later analysis, which found that TCRs clustered in the first cohort also tended to co-occur in the approximately 110 validation repertoires. Across donors, most TCR sequences were observed very rarely, whereas some public TCRs were present in many individuals. Cytomegalovirus status was reported to be diagnosed by the classifier with high specificity and sensitivity in both the original and validation cohorts. A later analysis had no HLA typing for the validation cohort, so co-occurrence there was scored across all 110 or so repertoires. A few of the identified cytomegalovirus-associated TCR beta chains were confirmed in vitro to be specific for cytomegalovirus antigens. The study gave a list of about 160 TCR beta chains associated with cytomegalovirus.

The library was prepared using the immunoSEQ multiplex PCR assay. The source study handled its data this way. A statistical classification framework was developed to diagnose cytomegalovirus status using the catalog of TCR beta chain sequences. TCRdb provides this immuneACCESS table in a form limited to in-frame rearrangements. Some clones are lacking; in checked studies, under half of them reflect an unresolved V gene, and why the rest are absent is not known. The V and J calls and clone size were taken over from that table, and D and trimming were inferred from the DNA. The sample data list some 170,000 clones, and just under 90% of these were observed just once. The ten largest clones capture approximately 1.5% of the sample. Reading from cysteine to phenylalanine, the CDR3 counts 15 amino acids. CDR3 DNA only is kept here, 45 bases in frame from base 1. V lost 3 bases and J lost 9 bases, and the count of bases not matched to a germline gene is 4. Reading the germline V gene gives CDR1 SGDLS and CDR2 YYNGEE.

The sequenced sample was PBMCs. The rearrangement joined TRBV9 to TRBJ1-6; 12 bases in between match TRBD1. This TCR was sampled from a woman aged 30 to 39 in good health and CMV-seronegative. In nucleotides, the sequence is TGTGCCAGCAGCGAGGGACAGGGGGCCGGTTCACCCCTCCACTTT. The translation is CASSEGQGAGSPLHF.